One and the same sample provided the 10 T cell receptor beta chains below, sequenced in a study of circulating CD8 cells and anti-PD-1 response in melanoma. Live CD3+CD8+TCRalphabeta+ cells were sorted into four subsets by PD-1 and/or TIGIT. The QIAseq Immune Repertoire TCR panel built the libraries from roughly 15 ng of total RNA. TCRdb redid the calling of the reads with MiXCR, one entry per CDR3 protein. The sample yields about 440 distinct CDR3 sequences, around 7% seen once. The sequencing used CD8+ T cells from PBMCs, collected at baseline or after one month of anti-PD-1 therapy (not recorded which). Every receptor here comes from a human donor with melanoma.

By share of the sample, this clonotype is large. The chain employs TRBV19 and TRBJ1-2, with 8 positions matching TRBD1. The CDR3 covers 15 residues. Per germline, CDR1 LNHDA and CDR2 SQIVND (reference sequence). The J segment lost 0 bases and the V segment lost 5 bases, leaving 5 bases of the junction unmatched. This chain's CDR3 is CASSVTGQANYGYTF. The DNA for the CDR3 is TGTGCCAGTAGTGTCACGGGACAGGCTAACTATGGCTACACCTTC.

This clonotype is large. The rearrangement uses TRBV24-1 and TRBJ2-3; TRBD1 aligns across 7 bases. There are 18 residues in the CDR3. V lost 4 bases, J lost 0 bases, and 12 bases stayed unmatched. Germline V gene lookup returns CDR1 KGHDR and CDR2 SFDVKD. In DNA, the CDR3 is TGTGCCACCAGTGACAGGGACAGTCCAAACCTTAGCACAGATACGCAGTATTTT. Translation: CATSDRDSPNLSTDTQYF.

In its sample, this clonotype is large (0.1 to 1%). This chain connects TRBV19 to TRBJ1-1; a possible D gene is TRBD1 (5 bases). The CDR3 is made up of 14 amino acids. The V and J ends lost 6 bases and 4 bases respectively, with 15 bases between them. Germline lookup yields CDR1 LNHDA and CDR2 SQIVND (reference sequence). CDR3 nucleotide sequence: TGTGCCAGTAGCCTAGGGGAGACGGGCACTGAAGCTTTCTTT. Protein sequence: CASSLGETGTEAFF.

This clonotype ranks as large. This rearrangement joins TRBV29-1 to TRBJ1-1; D ambiguous. V lost 1 base and J 1 base, leaving 4 bases between the germline ends. Germline values: CDR1 SQVTM, CDR2 ANQGSEA. The CDR3 totals 12 residues. CDR3 protein: CSVEVENTEAFF. CDR3 nucleotide sequence: TGCAGCGTTGAAGTGGAGAACACTGAAGCTTTCTTT.

Within the sample, this clonotype is large. V gene TRBV27 combines with J gene TRBJ2-3; 10 bases align to TRBD2. CDR1 is MNHEY, CDR2 SMNVEV, per germline (reference sequence). The CDR3 extends over 13 amino acids. Trimming at V came to 9 bases and at J to 1 base, leaving 1 base not matched to a gene. The CDR3 loop reads CASGTSGTDTQYF. Written as DNA, the CDR3 is TGTGCCAGTGGGACTAGCGGCACAGATACGCAGTATTTT.

A note on this clonotype: This clone may be a read error of a much larger clone one base away. This chain joins TRBV19 and TRBJ1-5, with a weak D call TRBD1 (5 bases). CDR1 is LNHDA, CDR2 SQIVND, per germline (reference sequence). Trimming took 3 bases from V and 0 from J, leaving 18 bases between them. The CDR3 is 18 residues long. In nucleotides, the CDR3 is TGTGCCAGTAGTATGTCAGGGCAGGGCCACTATAGCAATCAGCCCCAGCATTTT. Protein sequence: CASSMSGQGHYSNQPQHF.

In its sample, this clonotype ranks as large (0.1 to 1%). The chain couples TRBV5-4 to TRBJ2-5; 11 bases map to TRBD2. The CDR3 runs to 16 residues. J gave up 0 bases and V 3 bases, and 4 bases lay outside the gene matches. Germline CDR1 SGHNT, CDR2 YYREEE (reference sequence). CDR3 loop: CASSSLAGGDQETQYF. CDR3 DNA sequence: TGTGCCAGCAGCTCCCTAGCGGGGGGTGACCAAGAGACCCAGTACTTC.

By proportion, this clonotype is large (0.1 to 1%). The V gene is TRBV27, the J gene TRBJ1-1; D is uncertain. The CDR3 is made up of 13 amino acids. From germline, CDR1 is MNHEY and CDR2 SMNVEV (reference sequence). Trimming cost V 0 bases and J 3 bases, with 5 bases left between them. CDR3 residues: CASSLSRDTEAFF. The CDR3 DNA follows: TGTGCCAGCAGTTTATCGAGGGACACTGAAGCTTTCTTT.

In this sample, this clonotype is hyperexpanded. This chain joins TRBV20-1 and TRBJ2-7, with D perhaps TRBD1 (6 bases). Trimming took off 5 bases at V and 2 bases at J, with 16 bases between the two ends. Germline CDR1 reads DFQATT; CDR2 reads SNEGSKA (reference sequence). The CDR3 length is 14 residues. This CDR3 is CSADSSDSPYEQYF. The CDR3 bases are TGCAGTGCTGACTCGTCGGACAGTCCCTACGAGCAGTACTTC.

This clonotype ranks as medium-sized. This chain joins TRBV5-4 and TRBJ2-5, with a tentative D call TRBD2 (5 bases). Germline values: CDR1 SGHNT, CDR2 YYREEE (reference sequence). V was trimmed by 2 bases and J by 5 bases, leaving 10 bases between them. This CDR3 contains 13 residues. The CDR3 is CASSFRTGETQYF. CDR3 coding DNA: TGTGCCAGCAGCTTCAGGACTGGGGAGACCCAGTACTTC.